This entry lists 9 T cell receptor beta chains sequenced from one sample in a study of blood T cell repertoires in COVID-19. Clones were sequenced by immunoSEQ multiplex PCR, and TCRdb holds only the in-frame ones, with some missing. Of around 200,000 clones in the sample, less than 90% were seen once. Sequenced input: PBMCs or T cells enriched from blood (not recorded which). Every receptor here comes from a woman in her fifties or sixties in a cohort exposed to, infected with or recovered from COVID-19 (not recorded which).

This chain links TRBV7-2 with TRBJ1-2; D is perhaps TRBD1 (5 bases). Per germline, CDR1 SGHTA and CDR2 FQGNSA. V was shortened by 6 bases and J by 7 bases, with 15 bases between the two germline ends. The CDR3 has 13 residues. The CDR3 DNA reads TGTGCCAGCAGGTCTGGGGCAGCTGGTGGCTACACCTTC. Its protein product is CASRSGAAGGYTF.

The chain uses TRBV7-2 and TRBJ2-7, with D tentatively TRBD2 (5 bases). Trimming took 7 bases from V and 4 from J, leaving 14 bases between them. The CDR3 is 13 amino acids. The V gene's germline CDR1 is SGHTA and CDR2 FQGNSA. The CDR3 spells CASNSGSGYEQYF. Here the CDR3 DNA reads TGTGCCAGCAACTCGGGGTCGGGGTACGAGCAGTACTTC.

CDR3 in amino acids: CASSLNWRGTAEAFF. For the CDR3, the DNA is TGTGCCAGCAGCCTGAATTGGCGAGGAACGGCTGAAGCTTTCTTT. The chain has TRBV6-5 and TRBJ1-1, with no clear D. Germline CDR1 is MNHEY and CDR2 is SVGAGI. Trimming stripped 6 bases from V and 6 bases from J, with 20 bases between. The CDR3 contains 15 residues.

The chain uses TRBV6-5 and TRBJ2-1, with 7 positions matching TRBD1. The length of the CDR3 is 12 residues. V was pared by 9 bases and J by 10 bases, with 9 bases of the junction left unmatched. The germline CDR1 and CDR2 sequences are MNHEY and SVGAGI. The CDR3 coding sequence is TGTGCCAGTTGGAGACAGGGAAGCGAGCAGTTCTTC. The encoded protein is CASWRQGSEQFF.

The chain employs TRBV7-2 and TRBJ2-3, with D uncertain. The germline V gene has CDR1 SGHTA and CDR2 FQGNSA. V gave up 1 base and J gave up 2 bases, with 10 bases separating them. The CDR3 has 15 amino acids. The CDR3 loop is CASSLDPLPTDTQYF. The CDR3 DNA follows: TGTGCCAGCAGCTTAGATCCACTACCCACAGATACGCAGTATTTT.

The chain recombines TRBV7-9 with TRBJ2-1; 9 bases align to TRBD1. The CDR3 has 15 residues. The germline V gene encodes CDR1 SEHNR and CDR2 FQNEAQ (reference sequence). Trimming at V came to 4 bases and at J to 6 bases, leaving 7 bases not matched to a gene. The CDR3 DNA sequence: TGTGCCAGCAGCTCCCGACAGGGGGTGTCCAATGAGCAGTTCTTC. Translated: CASSSRQGVSNEQFF. Complete variable domain (other parts from reference TRBV7-9 and TRBJ2-1): DTGVSQNPRHKITKRGQNVTFRCDPISEHNRLYWYRQTLGQGPEFLTYFQNEAQLEKSRLLSDRFSAERPKGSFSTLEIQRTEQGDSAMYLCASSSRQGVSNEQFFGPGTRLTVL.

This clone has a single count. The chain links TRBV18 to TRBJ1-2, with TRBD1 matching over 8 bases. Germline V gene lookup returns CDR1 KGHSH and CDR2 LQKENI. With V trimmed by 4 bases and J by 8 bases, 6 bases remained unmatched. This CDR3 comprises 13 residues. The CDR3 DNA sequence: TGTGCCAGCTCACAGGGACAGGCCAACGGCTACACCTTC. As protein: CASSQGQANGYTF.

The CDR3 sequence: CASSVGGQNSYEQYF. The CDR3 DNA is TGTGCCAGCAGCGTAGGAGGGCAGAACTCCTACGAGCAGTACTTC. The chain employs TRBV9 and TRBJ2-7; D perhaps matches TRBD2 (5 bases). The CDR3 consists of 15 residues. CDR1 and CDR2 from the germline V gene are SGDLS and YYNGEE. Trimming left V 0 bases short and J 0 bases short, with 10 bases between.

A few counts support this clone. V gene TRBV2 combines with J gene TRBJ1-2; a weak D match, TRBD1 (5 bases). CDR1 is SNHLY, CDR2 FYNNEI, per germline. V was trimmed by 4 bases and J by 8 bases, leaving 17 bases between them. The CDR3 consists of 14 residues. This CDR3 is CASSVTDGPGGYTF. Written as DNA, the CDR3 is TGTGCCAGCAGTGTAACGGACGGCCCAGGGGGCTACACCTTC.